These 13 T cell receptor beta chains came from one sample sequenced in a study of blood T cell repertoires in COVID-19 (TCRdb year 2020). The method was the immunoSEQ multiplex PCR assay. TCRdb took over this immuneACCESS table, retaining in-frame rearrangements with V and J assigned. Such tables are incomplete; in checked studies, under half of the missing clones stem from an unresolved V gene, and the remainder is unexplained. The sample yields 200,000 to 300,000 clones; approximately 83% were counted once. The ten largest account for roughly 2% of the sample. Sequencing was done on a sample of peripheral blood. The receptors originated from a man aged 25 to 40 who had recovered from COVID-19.

V and J are TRBV10-3 and TRBJ2-3; unclear D gene. Germline V CDR1 and CDR2: ENHRY, SYGVKD. The CDR3 sequence is 13 residues long. Trimming left V 0 bases short and J 5 bases short, with 6 bases between. The CDR3 loop is CAISESNGDTQYF. The CDR3 DNA is TGTGCCATCAGTGAGTCGAACGGAGATACGCAGTATTTT.

The chain joins TRBV28 to TRBJ1-5; D perhaps matches TRBD1 (5 bases). The V and J ends lost 3 bases and 11 bases respectively, with 20 bases between them. This CDR3 comprises 15 residues. The V gene's germline CDR1 is MDHEN and CDR2 SYDVKM. CDR3 in DNA: TGTGCCAGCAGTTTTTCCCAGGGCCTCGGTGGGGCCCAGCATTTT. This encodes CASSFSQGLGGAQHF.

The V gene is TRBV7-2, the J gene TRBJ2-7; TRBD2 agrees at 11 bases. The CDR3 length is 15 residues. With V trimmed by 2 bases and J by 7 bases, 7 bases remained unmatched. Germline loops: CDR1 SGHTA, CDR2 FQGNSA. This chain's CDR3 is CASSLTLAGGLEQYF. For the CDR3, the DNA is TGTGCCAGCAGCTTAACCCTAGCGGGGGGTCTTGAGCAGTACTTC.

This sequence joins TRBV29-1 and TRBJ2-3, with 7 bases that match TRBD1. In germline, CDR1 is SQVTM, CDR2 ANQGSEA. The CDR3 loop spans 13 amino acids. V trimming: 7 bases; J trimming: 6 bases; junction bases outside the gene matches: 10. CDR3 sequence: CSASKGAIDTQYF. The CDR3 DNA reads TGCAGCGCCTCAAAGGGGGCGATCGATACGCAGTATTTT.

The CDR3 reads CASSGGAANEKLFF. The CDR3, as DNA: TGTGCCAGTTCGGGGGGGGCGGCCAATGAAAAACTGTTTTTT. The genes are TRBV19 and TRBJ1-4, with D possibly matching TRBD1 (6 bases). The CDR3 has 14 residues. Between the trimmed V and J ends, which lost 8 bases and 5 bases, there was a span of 15 bases. Germline-derived CDR1 and CDR2 are LNHDA and SQIVND (reference sequence).

This clone was recorded a few times. The chain uses TRBV28 and TRBJ1-1; TRBD1 agrees at 8 bases. The germline CDR1 and CDR2 sequences are MDHEN and SYDVKM. V shed 8 bases, J shed 0 bases, and the junction held 5 bases outside the gene matches. The CDR3 consists of 14 residues. The CDR3 sequence: CASSRTGMNTEAFF. Written as DNA, the CDR3 is TGTGCCAGCTCCCGGACAGGGATGAACACTGAAGCTTTCTTT. The entire variable domain, with the rest obtained from reference TRBV28 and TRBJ1-1, is as follows: DVKVTQSSRYLVKRTGEKVFLECVQDMDHENMFWYRQDPGLGLRLIYFSYDVKMKEKGDIPEGYSVSREKKERFSLILESASTNQTSMYLCASSRTGMNTEAFFGQGTRLTVV.

V and J are TRBV2 and TRBJ2-1; possible D gene TRBD1, 5 bases. The germline V gene encodes CDR1 SNHLY and CDR2 FYNNEI. This CDR3 comprises 15 residues. Deletions cut 3 bases from V and 1 base from J, with 10 bases between. CDR3 bases: TGTGCCAGCAGTGAGGCGACAGCTTCCTACAATGAGCAGTTCTTC. The encoded protein is CASSEATASYNEQFF. Combining the CDR3 with reference TRBV2 and TRBJ2-1 gives the whole variable domain EPEVTQTPSHQVTQMGQEVILRCVPISNHLYFYWYRQILGQKVEFLVSFYNNEISEKSEIFDDQFSVERPDGSNFTLKIRSTKLEDSAMYFCASSEATASYNEQFFGPGTRLTVL.

This chain connects TRBV29-1 to TRBJ2-7; tentatively, D is TRBD2 (5 bases). V was shortened by 4 bases and J by 1 base, with 11 bases between the two germline ends. Germline assignment: CDR1 SQVTM and CDR2 ANQGSEA. CDR3 length equals 13 residues. The DNA of the CDR3 is TGCAGCGTTGTCGGGGTTAGGTCCTACGAGCAGTACTTC. Its translation: CSVVGVRSYEQYF.

This clone showed up just a few times. The rearrangement links TRBV7-2 to TRBJ2-6; a possible D gene is TRBD1 (8 bases). V lost 3 bases to trimming and J lost 19 bases, with 16 bases between them. Germline V gene data show CDR1 as SGHTA and CDR2 as FQGNSA. This CDR3 is 12 amino acids long. In nucleotides, the CDR3 is TGTGCCAGCAGCTTTGCGGACAGGGAGGGAACTTTC. Translating gives CASSFADREGTF.

This clone was observed a few times. The chain uses TRBV2 and TRBJ1-2; tentative D call: TRBD1 (5 bases). Germline-derived CDR1 and CDR2 are SNHLY and FYNNEI. The CDR3 spans 12 residues. V shed 3 bases and J shed 8 bases, with 10 bases lying between them. The CDR3 loop reads CASSEGGWGYTF. The CDR3 DNA sequence: TGTGCCAGCAGTGAGGGGGGATGGGGCTACACCTTC.

The CDR3 DNA follows: TGTGCCAGCTCAAAGGGACAGGGACGCAATTATGGCTACACCTTC. It encodes CASSKGQGRNYGYTF. This chain uses TRBV18 with TRBJ1-2; 9 positions agree with TRBD1. Trimming at V came to 5 bases and at J to 5 bases, leaving 9 bases not matched to a gene. CDR1 and CDR2 from the germline V gene are KGHSH and LQKENI. The CDR3 is 15 amino acids.

This clone was picked up one time. This chain links TRBV6-1 with TRBJ1-4; a possible D gene is TRBD1 (5 bases). Trimming stripped 0 bases from V and 7 bases from J, with 12 bases between. CDR1 and CDR2 from the germline V gene are MNHNS and SASEGT. The CDR3 has 15 amino acids. As DNA, the CDR3 is TGTGCCAGCAGTGAAGCGGAGGGGTTGAGTGAAAAACTGTTTTTT. Translation: CASSEAEGLSEKLFF.

The rearrangement joins TRBV5-1 to TRBJ2-5; 9 bases align to TRBD1. This CDR3 is built from 14 residues. J gave up 5 bases and V 7 bases, and 9 bases lay outside the gene matches. The germline CDR1 and CDR2 sequences are SGHRS and YFSETQ. This CDR3 reads CASGAGTGSETQYF. The CDR3 DNA sequence: TGCGCCAGCGGCGCCGGGACAGGGTCTGAGACCCAGTACTTC.